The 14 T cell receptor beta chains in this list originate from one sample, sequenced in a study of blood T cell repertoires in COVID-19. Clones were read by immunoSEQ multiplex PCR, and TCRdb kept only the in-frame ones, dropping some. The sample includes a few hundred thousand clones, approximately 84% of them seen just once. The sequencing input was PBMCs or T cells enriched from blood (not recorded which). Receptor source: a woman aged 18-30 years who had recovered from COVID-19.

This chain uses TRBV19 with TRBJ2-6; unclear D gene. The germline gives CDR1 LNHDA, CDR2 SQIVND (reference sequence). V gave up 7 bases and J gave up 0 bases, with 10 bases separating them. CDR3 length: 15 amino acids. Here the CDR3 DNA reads TGTGCCAGTACCTCATACGGCTCTGGGGCCAACGTCCTGACTTTC. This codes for CASTSYGSGANVLTF.

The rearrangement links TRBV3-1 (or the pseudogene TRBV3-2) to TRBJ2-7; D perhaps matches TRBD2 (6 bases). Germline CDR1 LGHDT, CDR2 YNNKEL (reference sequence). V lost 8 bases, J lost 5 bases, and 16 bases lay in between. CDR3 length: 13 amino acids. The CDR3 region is CASALGGVDEQYF. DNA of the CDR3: TGTGCCAGCGCCCTCGGGGGAGTGGACGAGCAGTACTTC.

This CDR3 reads CASSPRFGEKLFF. CDR3 bases: TGCGCCAGCAGTCCTCGATTTGGCGAAAAACTGTTTTTT. This sequence joins TRBV23-1 and TRBJ1-4; D uncertain. TRBV23-1 is classed as an ORF, of uncertain function. Trimming took off 4 bases at V and 8 bases at J, with 11 bases between the two ends. The CDR3 sequence is 13 residues long.

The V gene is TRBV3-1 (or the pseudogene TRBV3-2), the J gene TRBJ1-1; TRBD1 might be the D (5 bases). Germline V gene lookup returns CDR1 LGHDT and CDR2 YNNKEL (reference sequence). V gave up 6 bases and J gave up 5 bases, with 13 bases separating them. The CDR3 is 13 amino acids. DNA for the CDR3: TGTGCCAGCAGTCATGTCGGGGGGACTGAAGCTTTCTTT. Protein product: CASSHVGGTEAFF.

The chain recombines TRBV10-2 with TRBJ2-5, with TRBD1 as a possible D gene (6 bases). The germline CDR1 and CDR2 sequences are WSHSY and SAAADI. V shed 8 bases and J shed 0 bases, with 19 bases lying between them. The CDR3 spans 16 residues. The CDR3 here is CASQKDSGGYQETQYF. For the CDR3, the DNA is TGCGCCAGCCAGAAGGACAGCGGCGGGTACCAAGAGACCCAGTACTTC.

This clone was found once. In DNA form, the CDR3 reads TGTGCCAGCACCACCGGGACAACCTCCTACAATGAGCAGTTCTTC. Residues: CASTTGTTSYNEQFF. The chain recombines TRBV27 with TRBJ2-1; D might be TRBD1 (6 bases). V was trimmed by 7 bases and J by 0 bases, leaving 13 bases between them. CDR1 is MNHEY and CDR2 is SMNVEV in the germline V gene (reference sequence). This CDR3 spans 15 amino acids.

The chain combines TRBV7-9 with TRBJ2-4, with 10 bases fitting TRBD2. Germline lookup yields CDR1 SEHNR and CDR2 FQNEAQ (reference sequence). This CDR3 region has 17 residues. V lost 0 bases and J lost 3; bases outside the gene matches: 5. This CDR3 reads CASSLAASGGHKNIQYF. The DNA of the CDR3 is TGTGCCAGCAGCTTAGCGGCTAGCGGGGGCCACAAAAACATTCAGTACTTC.

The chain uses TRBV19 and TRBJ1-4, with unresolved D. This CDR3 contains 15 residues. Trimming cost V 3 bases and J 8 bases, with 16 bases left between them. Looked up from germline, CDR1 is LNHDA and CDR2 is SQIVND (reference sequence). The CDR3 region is CASSMYSVSGEKLFF. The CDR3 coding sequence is TGTGCCAGTAGTATGTATTCTGTCTCGGGGGAAAAACTGTTTTTT.

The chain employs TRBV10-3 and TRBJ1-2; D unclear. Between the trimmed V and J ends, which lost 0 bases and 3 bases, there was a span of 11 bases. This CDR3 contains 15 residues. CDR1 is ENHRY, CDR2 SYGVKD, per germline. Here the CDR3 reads CAISESIWGDYGYTF. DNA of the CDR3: TGTGCCATCAGTGAGTCGATATGGGGAGACTATGGCTACACCTTC.

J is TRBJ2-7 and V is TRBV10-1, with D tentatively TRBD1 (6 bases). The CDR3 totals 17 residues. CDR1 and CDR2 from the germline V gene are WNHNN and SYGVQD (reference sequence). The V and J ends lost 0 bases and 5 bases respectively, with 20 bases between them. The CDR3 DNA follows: TGCGCCAGCAGTGAGTCAGGGGGTGTGCGGAAAGTAGACGAGCAGTACTTC. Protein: CASSESGGVRKVDEQYF.

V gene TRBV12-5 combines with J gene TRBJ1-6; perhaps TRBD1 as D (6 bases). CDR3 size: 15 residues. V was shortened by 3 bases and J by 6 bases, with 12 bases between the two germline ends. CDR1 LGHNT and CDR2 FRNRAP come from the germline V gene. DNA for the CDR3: TGTGCTAGTGGTTTCCAGGGGCGGACTAATTCACCCCTCCACTTT. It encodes CASGFQGRTNSPLHF. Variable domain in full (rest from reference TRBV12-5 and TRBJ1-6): DARVTQTPRHKVTEMGQEVTMRCQPILGHNTVFWYRQTMMQGLELLAYFRNRAPLDDSGMPKDRFSAEMPDATLATLKIQPSEPRDSAVYFCASGFQGRTNSPLHFGNGTRLTVT.

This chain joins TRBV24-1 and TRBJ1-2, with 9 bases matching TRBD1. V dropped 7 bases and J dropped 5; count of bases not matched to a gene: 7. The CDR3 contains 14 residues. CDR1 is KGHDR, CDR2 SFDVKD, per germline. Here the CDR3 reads CATRPSGTGYGYTF. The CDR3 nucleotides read TGTGCCACCAGGCCCTCCGGGACAGGGTATGGCTACACCTTC.

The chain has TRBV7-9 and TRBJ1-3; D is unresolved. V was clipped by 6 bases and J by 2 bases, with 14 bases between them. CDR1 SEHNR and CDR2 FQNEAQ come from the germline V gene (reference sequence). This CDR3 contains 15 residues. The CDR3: CASSLTGYAGNTIYF. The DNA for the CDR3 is TGTGCCAGCAGTCTCACGGGTTACGCTGGAAACACCATATATTTT.

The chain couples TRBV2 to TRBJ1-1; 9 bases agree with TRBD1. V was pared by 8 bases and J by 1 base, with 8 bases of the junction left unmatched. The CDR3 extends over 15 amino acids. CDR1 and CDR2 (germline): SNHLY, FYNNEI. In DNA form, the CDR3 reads TGTGCCAGCTGGGGGGGACAGGGAGAGAACACTGAAGCTTTCTTT. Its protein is CASWGGQGENTEAFF.